A selection of T cell receptor beta chains follows, all from one sample in a study of glioma-infiltrating T cells. Each CDR3 protein is one row after TCRdb ran MiXCR on the multiplex PCR reads. The table shows approximately 110,000 distinct CDR3 sequences, with less than 30% occurring only once. Source material: glioma tissue, nonneoplastic brain tissue, or PBMCs (not recorded which). The receptors derive from a human donor with low-grade glioma or glioblastoma, undergoing nonglioma brain surgery, or in good health (not recorded which). The CDR3 runs from the conserved cysteine through the conserved F or W. The D gene is left open where the match is weak. Clone sizes are given selectively: once, few, many, or a class where the clone is expanded.

length	size	J	V	D	CDR3	DNA
15	few	TRBJ2-3	TRBV7-9	-	CASSLSGSSTDTQYF	TGTGCCAGCAGCTTAAGTGGGTCGAGCACAGATACGCAGTATTTT
18	many	TRBJ2-1	TRBV28	TRBD2	CASSPGLAGGHIYNEQFF	TGTGCCAGCAGTCCGGGACTAGCGGGAGGCCATATCTACAATGAGCAGTTCTTC
14	many	TRBJ1-5	TRBV19	-	CASSTRGISQPQHF	TGTGCCAGTAGTACCCGCGGGATAAGTCAGCCCCAGCATTTT
15	many	TRBJ2-7	TRBV5-1	-	CASSSLEAEFSEQYF	TGCGCCAGCAGCTCCCTGGAGGCCGAGTTTTCCGAGCAGTACTTC
14	-	TRBJ1-5	TRBV7-2	TRBD1	CASSTRQGNQLQHF	TGTGCCAGCAGCACGAGACAGGGAAATCAGCTCCAGCATTTT
16	many	TRBJ1-1	TRBV27	-	CASSLSLGGGNTEAFF	TGTGCCAGCAGTTTATCCCTGGGGGGTGGAAACACTGAAGCTTTCTTT
13	few	TRBJ2-7	TRBV10-3	TRBD1	CAIGGQGVVEQYF	TGTGCCATCGGGGGCCAGGGGGTCGTTGAGCAGTACTTC
14	-	TRBJ2-1	TRBV29-1	-	CSVVFSGGPRVQFF	TGCAGCGTTGTTTTTTCGGGGGGCCCCAGGGTGCAGTTCTTC
14	many	TRBJ2-3	TRBV20-1	TRBD2	CSAREGAGGGTQYF	TGCAGTGCTAGGGAGGGAGCGGGAGGCGGTACGCAGTATTTT
13	-	TRBJ1-1	TRBV12-3/TRBV12-4	-	CASSLTGNTKAFF	TGTGCCAGCAGTTTGACGGGGAACACTAAAGCTTTCTTT
15	many	TRBJ1-5	TRBV7-2	-	CASTYNTGLNQPQHF	TGTGCCAGCACCTACAATACAGGCCTCAATCAGCCCCAGCATTTT
12	many	TRBJ1-1	TRBV3-1	-	CASSQKGLRAFF	TGTGCCAGCAGCCAAAAAGGCCTAAGGGCTTTCTTT
13	many	TRBJ2-1	TRBV10-3	-	CATSGPAPNEQFF	TGTGCCACCTCGGGCCCTGCCCCCAATGAGCAGTTCTTC
15	many	TRBJ2-7	TRBV7-2	-	CASSFDYLSSYEQYF	TGTGCCAGCAGCTTCGACTACCTGAGCTCCTACGAGCAGTACTTC
15	-	TRBJ1-5	TRBV7-3	TRBD1	CASSLTGDSYQPQHF	TGTGCCAGCAGCTTAACTGGGGACAGTTATCAGCCCCAGCATTTT
15	many	TRBJ2-3	TRBV29-1	TRBD1	CSVAQQGASTDTQYF	TGCAGCGTGGCACAACAGGGGGCGAGTACAGATACGCAGTATTTT
15	many	TRBJ1-6	TRBV4-3	-	CASSQDPQPTSPLHF	TGCGCCAGCAGCCAAGATCCACAGCCTACTTCACCCCTCCACTTT
13	-	TRBJ2-3	TRBV11-2	-	CASSLVGPDTQYF	TGTGCCAGCAGCTTAGTAGGGCCGGATACGCAGTATTTT
16	many	TRBJ1-5	TRBV20-1	TRBD1	CSASRTGTGSNQPQHF	TGCAGTGCTAGTCGTACCGGGACAGGCTCCAATCAGCCCCAGCATTTT
14	many	TRBJ2-4	TRBV20-1	-	CSARRIEAGDIQYF	TGCAGTGCTAGGCGGATAGAGGCTGGGGACATTCAGTACTTC
17	once	TRBJ2-3	TRBV11-3	TRBD2	CASSLGLAGLSTDTQYF	TGTGCCAGCAGCTTGGGACTAGCGGGACTCAGCACAGATACGCAGTATTTT
15	many	TRBJ1-1	TRBV4-2	-	CASSQDAGRGTEAFF	TGTGCCAGCAGCCAAGATGCAGGGCGAGGAACTGAAGCTTTCTTT
11	many	TRBJ2-7	TRBV20-1	-	CSATTGYEQYF	TGCAGTGCTACGACAGGCTACGAGCAGTACTTC
14	many	TRBJ1-3	TRBV15	-	CATSRDTGGNTIYF	TGTGCCACCAGCAGAGACACAGGAGGAAACACCATATATTTT
11	many	TRBJ1-1	TRBV2	-	CASRRRTEAFF	TGTGCCAGCCGTCGTCGCACTGAAGCTTTCTTT
14	many	TRBJ1-1	TRBV7-3	-	CASSLQGTNTEAFF	TGTGCCAGCAGCTTACAGGGGACGAACACTGAAGCTTTCTTT
15	-	TRBJ2-1	TRBV5-4	TRBD2	CASSLGTSGFNEQFF	TGTGCCAGCAGCTTGGGCACTAGCGGGTTCAATGAGCAGTTCTTC
15	many	TRBJ1-5	TRBV12-3/TRBV12-4	-	CASSMVAPGNQPQHF	TGTGCCAGCAGTATGGTAGCTCCGGGCAATCAGCCCCAGCATTTT
13	many	TRBJ1-2	TRBV19	TRBD1	CASSMGTAYGYTF	TGTGCCAGTAGTATGGGGACAGCCTATGGCTACACCTTC
14	many	TRBJ2-4	TRBV12-3/TRBV12-4	-	CASSLNAAKNIQYF	TGTGCCAGCAGTTTAAATGCAGCCAAAAACATTCAGTACTTC
14	many	TRBJ1-5	TRBV3-1	-	CASSPVGSNQPQHF	TGTGCCAGCAGCCCAGTCGGTAGCAATCAGCCCCAGCATTTT
15	many	TRBJ2-1	TRBV7-3	-	CASSPPGAAYNEQFF	TGTGCCAGCAGCCCCCCAGGGGCCGCCTACAATGAGCAGTTCTTC
17	few	TRBJ2-7	TRBV4-3	TRBD2	CASSQDRLAGGSYEQYF	TGCGCCAGCAGCCAAGATCGGTTAGCGGGAGGTTCCTACGAGCAGTACTTC
13	many	TRBJ1-1	TRBV20-1	-	CSAIDKVNTEAFF	TGCAGTGCTATCGACAAGGTGAACACTGAAGCTTTCTTT
15	many	TRBJ2-3	TRBV5-4	TRBD2	CASSLGAGGQDTQYF	TGTGCCAGCAGCTTGGGAGCGGGAGGACAAGATACGCAGTATTTT
16	many	TRBJ2-5	TRBV12-3/TRBV12-4	TRBD2	CASSLWASGVQETQYF	TGTGCCAGCAGTTTATGGGCTAGCGGGGTTCAAGAGACCCAGTACTTC
14	few	TRBJ1-1	TRBV5-1	-	CASSLGEGGTEAFF	TGCGCCAGCAGCTTGGGGGAGGGGGGAACTGAAGCTTTCTTT
16	-	TRBJ1-5	TRBV20-1	TRBD1	CSAHSTGQGSNQPQHF	TGCAGTGCTCACTCAACCGGACAGGGTAGCAATCAGCCCCAGCACTTT
13	many	TRBJ1-1	TRBV28	-	CASTQRMISEAFF	TGTGCCAGCACCCAAAGAATGATTAGTGAAGCTTTCTTT
15	many	TRBJ1-2	TRBV10-3	TRBD1	CAISGRDIQGNGYTF	TGTGCCATCAGTGGCCGGGACATACAGGGGAATGGCTACACCTTC
13	many	TRBJ1-3	TRBV29-1	-	CSALTDSGNTIYF	TGCAGCGCTCTGACAGATTCTGGAAACACCATATATTTT
13	many	TRBJ2-1	TRBV5-1	-	CASSPMGINEQFF	TGCGCCAGCAGCCCCATGGGGATCAATGAGCAGTTCTTC
15	few	TRBJ2-7	TRBV7-2	-	CASSLQPGHQYEQYF	TGTGCCAGCAGCTTACAACCGGGACACCAATACGAGCAGTACTTC
13	-	TRBJ1-2	TRBV27	-	CASGFGFNYGYTF	TGTGCCAGCGGTTTTGGGTTCAACTATGGCTACACCTTC
14	-	TRBJ2-7	TRBV19	-	CASSPSDIRYEQYF	TGTGCCAGTAGCCCAAGCGACATACGCTACGAGCAGTACTTC
12	-	TRBJ2-1	TRBV9	-	CASSGDARKQFF	TGTGCCAGCAGCGGTGACGCGCGAAAGCAGTTCTTC
12	many	TRBJ1-2	TRBV3-1	-	CASSQDTAGYTF	TGTGCCAGCAGCCAAGACACAGCGGGCTACACCTTC
15	many	TRBJ1-1	TRBV20-1	-	CSARDRAAGFQEAFF	TGCAGTGCTAGAGATCGGGCAGCAGGTTTCCAAGAAGCTTTCTTT
17	once	TRBJ1-1	TRBV6-2/TRBV6-3	TRBD1	CASSQAGTGALNTEAFF	TGTGCCAGCAGCCAAGCCGGGACAGGGGCCCTGAACACTGAAGCTTTCTTT
14	many	TRBJ2-1	TRBV29-1	-	CSANGGSGNNEQFF	TGCAGCGCTAATGGGGGGTCAGGTAACAATGAGCAGTTCTTC
12	many	TRBJ1-5	TRBV29-1	TRBD1	CSVGEQGKPQHF	TGCAGCGTTGGGGAACAGGGGAAGCCCCAGCATTTT
12	many	TRBJ1-1	TRBV7-9	-	CASSLGVREAFF	TGTGCCAGCAGCTTAGGCGTCAGAGAAGCTTTCTTT